A selection of T cell receptor beta chains follows, all from one sample in a study of blood T cells in healthy people across ages. Each CDR3 protein is one row after TCRdb ran MiXCR on the 5' RACE reads. The profile shows roughly 900,000 distinct CDR3 sequences, around 48% of them singletons. Sample: blood. The origin of the receptors is a man aged 25-45 years in good health. Each CDR3 is given with its conserved first and last residue. Each record gives: CDR3 length, V gene, clone size, J gene, D gene, CDR3 DNA, CDR3 protein. D genes are given only for firm matches. Expanded clones get a size class; other rows say once, few or many, or leave the size out.

length: 15
V: TRBV3-1
size: NA
J: TRBJ2-2
D: TRBD2
DNA: TGTGCCAGCAGAAGAAGCGGGGCGACCACCGGGGAGCTGTTTTTT
CDR3: CASRRSGATTGELFF

length: 13
V: TRBV7-2
size: NA
J: TRBJ2-5
D: NA
DNA: TGTGCCAGCAGCTTAGAATGGGGAGAGACCCAGTACTTC
CDR3: CASSLEWGETQYF

length: 16
V: TRBV30
size: NA
J: TRBJ2-7
D: NA
DNA: TGTGCCTGGAGTGTACGGGGAGGGGGAAACTCCTACGAGCAGTACTTC
CDR3: CAWSVRGGGNSYEQYF

length: 14
V: TRBV4-2
size: NA
J: TRBJ2-3
D: TRBD1
DNA: TGTGCCGGCAGCCAGGGACAGAGCACAGATACGCAGTATTTT
CDR3: CAGSQGQSTDTQYF

length: 15
V: TRBV5-4
size: NA
J: TRBJ2-1
D: NA
DNA: TGTGCCAGCCATGTACAGGGAAGAGCAAGTAACGAGCAGTTCTTC
CDR3: CASHVQGRASNEQFF

length: 15
V: TRBV3-1
size: NA
J: TRBJ2-5
D: NA
DNA: TGTGCCAGCAGCCGGGAGCGGACCCGTCGGGAGACCCAGTACTTC
CDR3: CASSRERTRRETQYF

length: 13
V: TRBV20-1
size: NA
J: TRBJ1-5
D: TRBD1
DNA: TGCAGTGCCGCTCCGGGACAGGGGACGCCCCAGCATTTT
CDR3: CSAAPGQGTPQHF

length: 15
V: TRBV3-1
size: NA
J: TRBJ2-5
D: TRBD2
DNA: TGTGCCGCCCAACCCCGACTAGCGGGAGAAGAGACCCAGTACTTC
CDR3: CAAQPRLAGEETQYF

length: 12
V: TRBV9
size: few
J: TRBJ2-3
D: NA
DNA: TGTGCCAGCAGCGTAGCTGTCGATACGCAGTATTTT
CDR3: CASSVAVDTQYF

length: 12
V: TRBV20-1
size: NA
J: TRBJ1-2
D: NA
DNA: TGCAGTGCTAGAGTGGCAGTAGGAGGCTACACCTTC
CDR3: CSARVAVGGYTF

length: 14
V: TRBV2
size: few
J: TRBJ2-7
D: NA
DNA: TGTGCCAGCACTGAGCGGCACCCTCAGGGTGAGCAGTACTTC
CDR3: CASTERHPQGEQYF

length: 14
V: TRBV7-9
size: NA
J: TRBJ2-5
D: NA
DNA: TGTGCCAGCACCCAGACAGGATCCCAAGAGACCCAGTACTTC
CDR3: CASTQTGSQETQYF

length: 15
V: TRBV11-2
size: NA
J: TRBJ1-2
D: TRBD1
DNA: TGTGCCAGCAGCCTTCAACAGGGGGCGACCTATGGCTACACCTTC
CDR3: CASSLQQGATYGYTF

length: 15
V: TRBV7-3
size: NA
J: TRBJ1-2
D: TRBD1
DNA: TGTGCCAGCAGCTCCGGACAGGGAGATTACTATGGCTACACCTTC
CDR3: CASSSGQGDYYGYTF

length: 18
V: TRBV6-7
size: NA
J: TRBJ2-7
D: TRBD2
DNA: TGTGCCAGCAGTTACTGGGCTAACTCTAGCGGTGTTACCTACGAGCAGTACTTC
CDR3: CASSYWANSSGVTYEQYF

length: 13
V: TRBV20-1
size: few
J: TRBJ2-7
D: NA
DNA: TGCAGTGCTAGAGACTTAGTTTCCTACGAGCAGTACTTC
CDR3: CSARDLVSYEQYF

length: 17
V: TRBV15
size: NA
J: TRBJ1-2
D: NA
DNA: TGTGCCACCAGCAGAGATAGAGGGGCCTCGTTCAACTATGGCTACACCTTC
CDR3: CATSRDRGASFNYGYTF

length: 15
V: TRBV5-1
size: many
J: TRBJ2-1
D: TRBD2
DNA: TGCGCCAGCAGCCCCCTAGCGGGGGAGTACAATGAGCAGTTCTTC
CDR3: CASSPLAGEYNEQFF

length: 14
V: TRBV11-2
size: NA
J: TRBJ2-1
D: TRBD2
DNA: TGTGCCAGCAGCACGGGACTAGCCGTCAATGAGCAGTTCTTC
CDR3: CASSTGLAVNEQFF

length: 11
V: TRBV20-1
size: NA
J: TRBJ2-3
D: NA
DNA: TGCAGTGCTAGGAGGGCAGATACGCAGTATTTT
CDR3: CSARRADTQYF

length: 12
V: TRBV28
size: few
J: TRBJ2-1
D: NA
DNA: TGTGCCAGCAGCTTTGGGCAAAATGAGCAGTTCTTC
CDR3: CASSFGQNEQFF

length: 15
V: TRBV6-5
size: NA
J: TRBJ2-3
D: TRBD2
DNA: TGTGCCAGCATTACAGGGACTAGCGGCGCAGATACGCAGTATTTT
CDR3: CASITGTSGADTQYF

length: 16
V: TRBV11-3
size: once
J: TRBJ2-3
D: TRBD2
DNA: TGTGCCAGCAGCCCCCGAGCGGGGGGGCCTACAGATACGCAGTATTTT
CDR3: CASSPRAGGPTDTQYF

length: 15
V: TRBV20-1
size: NA
J: TRBJ1-2
D: TRBD1
DNA: TGCAGTGCCCCCGGGACAGGAATAATCCCCTATGGCTACACCTTC
CDR3: CSAPGTGIIPYGYTF

length: 15
V: TRBV27
size: many
J: TRBJ2-4
D: NA
DNA: TGTGCCAGCAGTCGAGGGGGGCTAGCCAAAAACATTCAGTACTTC
CDR3: CASSRGGLAKNIQYF

length: 18
V: TRBV4-1
size: few
J: TRBJ1-5
D: NA
DNA: TGCGCCAGCAGGTCTTTAGTATCGGGTCTTTATAGCAATCAGCCCCAGCATTTT
CDR3: CASRSLVSGLYSNQPQHF

length: 10
V: TRBV2
size: NA
J: TRBJ1-2
D: NA
DNA: TGTGCCAGCAGCCCCGACTCCTACACCTTC
CDR3: CASSPDSYTF

length: 13
V: TRBV12-3/TRBV12-4
size: few
J: TRBJ1-2
D: NA
DNA: TGTGCCAGCAGTGTGACCTCAAACTATGGCTACACCTTC
CDR3: CASSVTSNYGYTF

length: 14
V: TRBV6-6
size: once
J: TRBJ1-4
D: NA
DNA: TGTGCCAGCAGCCGCCAAAACCGGGATGAAAAACTGTTTTTT
CDR3: CASSRQNRDEKLFF

length: 14
V: TRBV28
size: few
J: TRBJ1-2
D: TRBD1
DNA: TGTGCCAGCAGTTCCACAGACAGGGAGTTCCGCTACACCTTC
CDR3: CASSSTDREFRYTF

length: 13
V: TRBV12-3/TRBV12-4
size: NA
J: TRBJ2-1
D: TRBD2
DNA: TGTGCCAGCAAAAACGGGGGGGCCCGTGAGCAGTTCTTC
CDR3: CASKNGGAREQFF

length: 14
V: TRBV12-3/TRBV12-4
size: NA
J: TRBJ1-4
D: NA
DNA: TGTGCCAGCAGCAATCTGGGGGCTTCTGAAAAACTGTTTTTT
CDR3: CASSNLGASEKLFF

length: 14
V: TRBV20-1
size: NA
J: TRBJ2-4
D: TRBD1
DNA: TGCAGTGCTACCGGGACAGGGAGGGGAAACATTCAGTACTTC
CDR3: CSATGTGRGNIQYF